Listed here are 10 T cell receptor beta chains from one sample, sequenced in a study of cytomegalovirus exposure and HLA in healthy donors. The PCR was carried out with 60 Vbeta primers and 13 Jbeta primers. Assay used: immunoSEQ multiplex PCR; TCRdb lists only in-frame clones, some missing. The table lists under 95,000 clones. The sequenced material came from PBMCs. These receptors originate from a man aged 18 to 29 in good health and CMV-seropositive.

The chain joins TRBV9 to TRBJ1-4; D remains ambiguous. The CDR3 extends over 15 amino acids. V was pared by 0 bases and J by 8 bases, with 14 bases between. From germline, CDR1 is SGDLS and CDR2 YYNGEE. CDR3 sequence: CASSVENYPGEKLFF. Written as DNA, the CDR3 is TGTGCCAGCAGCGTAGAGAATTACCCGGGGGAAAAACTGTTTTTT. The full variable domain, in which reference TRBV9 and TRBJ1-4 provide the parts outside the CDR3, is DSGVTQTPKHLITATGQRVTLRCSPRSGDLSVYWYQQSLDQGLQFLIQYYNGEERAKGNILERFSAQQFPDLHSELNLSSLELGDSALYFCASSVENYPGEKLFFGSGTQLSVL.

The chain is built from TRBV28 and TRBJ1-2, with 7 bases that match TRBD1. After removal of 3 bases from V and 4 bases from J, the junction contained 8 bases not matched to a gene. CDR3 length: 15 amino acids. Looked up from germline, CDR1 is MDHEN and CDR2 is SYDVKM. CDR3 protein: CASSLHAGGSYGYTF. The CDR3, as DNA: TGTGCCAGCAGTTTGCATGCAGGGGGTAGCTATGGCTACACCTTC.

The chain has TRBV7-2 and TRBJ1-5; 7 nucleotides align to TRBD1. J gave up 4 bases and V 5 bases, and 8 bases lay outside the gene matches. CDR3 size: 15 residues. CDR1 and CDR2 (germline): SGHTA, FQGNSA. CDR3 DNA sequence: TGTGCCAGCAGCAGGGACAGCTCTTCTAATCAGCCCCAGCATTTT. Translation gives CASSRDSSSNQPQHF. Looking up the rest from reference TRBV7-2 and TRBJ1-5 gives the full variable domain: GAGVSQSPSNKVTEKGKDVELRCDPISGHTALYWYRQSLGQGLEFLIYFQGNSAPDKSGLPSDRFSAERTGGSVSTLTIQRTQQEDSAVYLCASSRDSSSNQPQHFGDGTRLSIL.

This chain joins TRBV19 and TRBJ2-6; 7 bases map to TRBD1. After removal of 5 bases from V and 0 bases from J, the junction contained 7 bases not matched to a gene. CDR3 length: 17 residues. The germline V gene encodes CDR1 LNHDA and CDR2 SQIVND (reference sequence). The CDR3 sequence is CASSWTGLSSGANVLTF. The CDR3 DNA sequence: TGTGCCAGTAGTTGGACAGGCCTCAGCTCTGGGGCCAACGTCCTGACTTTC.

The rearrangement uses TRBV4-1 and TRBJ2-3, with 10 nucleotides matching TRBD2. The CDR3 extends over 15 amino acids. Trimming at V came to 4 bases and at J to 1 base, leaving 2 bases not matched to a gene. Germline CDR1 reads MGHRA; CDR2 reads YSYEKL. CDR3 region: CASSLGLAGTDTQYF. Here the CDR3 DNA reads TGCGCCAGCAGCCTCGGACTAGCGGGCACAGATACGCAGTATTTT.

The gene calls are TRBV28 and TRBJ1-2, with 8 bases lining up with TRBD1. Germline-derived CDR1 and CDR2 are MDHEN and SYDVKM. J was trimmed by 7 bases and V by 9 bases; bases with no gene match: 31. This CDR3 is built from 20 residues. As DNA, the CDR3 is TGTGCCAGTTCCCTGGCGGTCTCAGGGGGCGGTGGGCCCTTATCTTCTGGCTACACCTTC. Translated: CASSLAVSGGGGPLSSGYTF.

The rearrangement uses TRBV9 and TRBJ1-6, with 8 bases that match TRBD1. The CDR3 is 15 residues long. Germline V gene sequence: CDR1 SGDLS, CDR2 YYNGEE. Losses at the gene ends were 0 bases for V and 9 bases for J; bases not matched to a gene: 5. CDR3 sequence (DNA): TGTGCCAGCAGCGTAGGGGACAGGCCCAGTTCACCCCTCCACTTT. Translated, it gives CASSVGDRPSSPLHF.

CDR3 loop: CASSQAAGGDTGELFF. In DNA, the CDR3 is TGTGCCAGCAGCCAAGCGGCGGGGGGGGACACCGGGGAGCTGTTTTTT. The J gene is TRBJ2-2, the V gene TRBV4-2; 9 bases fit TRBD2. After removal of 1 base from V and 3 bases from J, the junction contained 3 bases not matched to a gene. Germline V gives CDR1 LGHNA, CDR2 YNFKEQ. The CDR3 covers 16 residues.

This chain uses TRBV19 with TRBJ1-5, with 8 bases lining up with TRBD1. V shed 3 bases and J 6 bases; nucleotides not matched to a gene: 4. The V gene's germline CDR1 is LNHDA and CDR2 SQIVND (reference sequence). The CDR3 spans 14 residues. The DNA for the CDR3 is TGTGCCAGTAGTATGGACAGGGAAAGTCAGCCCCAGCATTTT. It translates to CASSMDRESQPQHF.

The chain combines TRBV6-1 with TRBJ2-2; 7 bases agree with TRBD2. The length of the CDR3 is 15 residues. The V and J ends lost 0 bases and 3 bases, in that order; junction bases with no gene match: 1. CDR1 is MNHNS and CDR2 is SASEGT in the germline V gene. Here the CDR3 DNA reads TGTGCCAGCAGTGAAGCGGGGGGGTACACCGGGGAGCTGTTTTTT. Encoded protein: CASSEAGGYTGELFF.